Listed below are T cell receptor beta chains from one sample, sequenced in a study of blood T cell repertoires in COVID-19. TCRdb's copy holds only in-frame clones and misses some; the assay was immunoSEQ multiplex PCR. Among approximately 50,000 clones, approximately 83% were seen once, and the ten largest hold roughly 10%. Material: peripheral blood. The receptors shown here come from a human donor in a cohort sampled during active COVID-19. Both conserved end residues are part of each CDR3. A D gene is named only where the DNA matches it firmly. Expanded clones are given a class, and other clones once, few, many or no size at all.

j_call: TRBJ1-2; v_call: TRBV6-5; d_call: NA; clone_size: NA; cdr3_nt: TGTGCCAGCACCTCCGGAAGGAGAAACTATGGCTACACCTTC; cdr3_aa: CASTSGRRNYGYTF
j_call: TRBJ2-7; v_call: TRBV28; d_call: NA; clone_size: few; cdr3_nt: TGTGCCAGCAGTTCCCCTGGGGCCGAATCCTACGAGCAGTACTTC; cdr3_aa: CASSSPGAESYEQYF
j_call: TRBJ2-7; v_call: TRBV6-6; d_call: TRBD1; clone_size: NA; cdr3_nt: TGTGCCAGCATCAAGGACAGGGCCGCCTACGAGCAGTACTTC; cdr3_aa: CASIKDRAAYEQYF
j_call: TRBJ2-1; v_call: TRBV7-9; d_call: NA; clone_size: NA; cdr3_nt: TGTGCCAGCAGCTTACAGGGCTTAAGGAATGAGCAGTTCTTC; cdr3_aa: CASSLQGLRNEQFF
j_call: TRBJ2-1; v_call: TRBV7-7; d_call: NA; clone_size: NA; cdr3_nt: TGTGCTAGCAGCTTAGACGCGCGGCATAATGAGCAGTTCTTC; cdr3_aa: CASSLDARHNEQFF
j_call: TRBJ2-1; v_call: TRBV7-9; d_call: TRBD1; clone_size: NA; cdr3_nt: TGTGCCAGCAGCTCGGACAGGGGTTCCTACAATGAGCAGTTCTTC; cdr3_aa: CASSSDRGSYNEQFF
j_call: TRBJ1-1; v_call: TRBV9; d_call: TRBD1; clone_size: NA; cdr3_nt: TGTGCCAGCAGCGCCGACAGGGGGTTGCACACTGAAGCTTTCTTT; cdr3_aa: CASSADRGLHTEAFF
j_call: TRBJ2-5; v_call: TRBV15; d_call: TRBD1; clone_size: NA; cdr3_nt: TGTGCCACCAGCAGAGATAGCGACAGGGCCAACTTC; cdr3_aa: CATSRDSDRANF
j_call: TRBJ2-2; v_call: TRBV9; d_call: NA; clone_size: NA; cdr3_nt: TGTGCCAGCAGCGTAGTCGCAACAGGGCCGTTCCCCGGGGAGCTGTTTTTT; cdr3_aa: CASSVVATGPFPGELFF
j_call: TRBJ2-2; v_call: TRBV6-2/TRBV6-3; d_call: TRBD2; clone_size: NA; cdr3_nt: TGTGCCAGCAGCCCGGGACTAGCGGCTAACACCGGGGAGCTGTTTTTT; cdr3_aa: CASSPGLAANTGELFF
j_call: TRBJ2-7; v_call: TRBV6-1; d_call: TRBD2; clone_size: NA; cdr3_nt: TGTGCCAGCAGTGAAGGGCTAGCGGATTCCTCCTACGAGCAGTACTTC; cdr3_aa: CASSEGLADSSYEQYF
j_call: TRBJ1-3; v_call: TRBV6-6; d_call: TRBD1; clone_size: NA; cdr3_nt: TGTGCCAGCAGTTTCCCGACAGGGCGGGACACCATATATTTT; cdr3_aa: CASSFPTGRDTIYF
j_call: TRBJ2-3; v_call: TRBV7-2; d_call: NA; clone_size: few; cdr3_nt: TGTGCCAGCAGCTTAGCGCTGTGGGCCACAGATACGCAGTATTTT; cdr3_aa: CASSLALWATDTQYF
j_call: TRBJ2-5; v_call: TRBV28; d_call: TRBD1; clone_size: few; cdr3_nt: TGTGCCAGCAGTTTACTCGGGACAGACTTAGAGACCCAGTACTTC; cdr3_aa: CASSLLGTDLETQYF
j_call: TRBJ2-5; v_call: TRBV5-5; d_call: TRBD2; clone_size: NA; cdr3_nt: TGTGCCAGCAGCTTGGGGTCAACCGGGAGGGCCTGGGAGACCCAGTACTTC; cdr3_aa: CASSLGSTGRAWETQYF
j_call: TRBJ2-7; v_call: TRBV20-1; d_call: TRBD1; clone_size: NA; cdr3_nt: TGCAGTGCTGGACAGGGCTACGAGCAGTACTTC; cdr3_aa: CSAGQGYEQYF
j_call: TRBJ1-1; v_call: TRBV7-2; d_call: NA; clone_size: NA; cdr3_nt: TGTGCCAGCAGCCCCGCGTCCGGTCCGAACACTGAAGCTTTCTTT; cdr3_aa: CASSPASGPNTEAFF
j_call: TRBJ2-7; v_call: TRBV9; d_call: TRBD2; clone_size: once; cdr3_nt: TGTGCCAGCAGCGTGGCCGTCGGGAGGGGCTACGAGCAGTACTTC; cdr3_aa: CASSVAVGRGYEQYF
j_call: TRBJ1-5; v_call: TRBV5-1; d_call: NA; clone_size: once; cdr3_nt: TGCGCCAGCAGCTTGGACAGCTTCAATCAGCCCCAGCATTTT; cdr3_aa: CASSLDSFNQPQHF
j_call: TRBJ2-5; v_call: TRBV6-1; d_call: NA; clone_size: NA; cdr3_nt: TGTGCCAGCAGCACACTAGTAGCAGAGACCCAGTACTTC; cdr3_aa: CASSTLVAETQYF
j_call: TRBJ1-3; v_call: TRBV9; d_call: NA; clone_size: once; cdr3_nt: TGTGCCAGCAGCCGATCAGGGTCTGGAAACACCATATATTTT; cdr3_aa: CASSRSGSGNTIYF
j_call: TRBJ1-1; v_call: TRBV7-9; d_call: NA; clone_size: once; cdr3_nt: TGTGCCAGCAGCTCCGTCAACGCGGGGGGCGCAGCTTTCTTT; cdr3_aa: CASSSVNAGGAAFF
j_call: TRBJ1-3; v_call: TRBV4-2; d_call: NA; clone_size: NA; cdr3_nt: TGTGCCAGCAGCCAAGAGACAGGTCGCTCTGGAAACACCATATATTTT; cdr3_aa: CASSQETGRSGNTIYF
j_call: TRBJ1-5; v_call: TRBV30; d_call: TRBD1; clone_size: NA; cdr3_nt: TGTGCCTGGTCTAGACAGGGGCGAGAGCCCCAGCATTTT; cdr3_aa: CAWSRQGREPQHF
j_call: TRBJ2-7; v_call: TRBV9; d_call: NA; clone_size: NA; cdr3_nt: TGTGCCAGCAGCGTAGAGGGGTACGAGCAGTACTTC; cdr3_aa: CASSVEGYEQYF
j_call: TRBJ2-1; v_call: TRBV4-1; d_call: NA; clone_size: NA; cdr3_nt: TGCGCCAGCAGCCGGGACTCGTCCTACAATGAGCAGTTCTTC; cdr3_aa: CASSRDSSYNEQFF
j_call: TRBJ1-2; v_call: TRBV7-2; d_call: NA; clone_size: few; cdr3_nt: TGTGCCAGCAGCTCTATAGCTAACTATGGCTACACCTTC; cdr3_aa: CASSSIANYGYTF
j_call: TRBJ1-2; v_call: TRBV28; d_call: NA; clone_size: NA; cdr3_nt: TGTGCCAGCTCAAACCCCGGGGGAAGGAGCTACACCTTC; cdr3_aa: CASSNPGGRSYTF
j_call: TRBJ2-1; v_call: TRBV15; d_call: TRBD2; clone_size: NA; cdr3_nt: TGTGCCACCAGCAGAAGCGGGAGCTCCTACAATGAGCAGTTCTTC; cdr3_aa: CATSRSGSSYNEQFF
j_call: TRBJ1-3; v_call: TRBV2; d_call: NA; clone_size: NA; cdr3_nt: TGTGCCAGCAGAAGCGGCCTCGGGGGGTATGTTGGCTCTGGAAACACCATATATTTT; cdr3_aa: CASRSGLGGYVGSGNTIYF
j_call: TRBJ2-3; v_call: TRBV7-2; d_call: NA; clone_size: NA; cdr3_nt: TGTGCCAGCAGCTTAATAAGCGGGAGCACAGATACGCAGTATTTT; cdr3_aa: CASSLISGSTDTQYF
j_call: TRBJ2-7; v_call: TRBV30; d_call: NA; clone_size: NA; cdr3_nt: TGTGCCTGGAGTCGAGGTCCATACGAGCAGTACTTC; cdr3_aa: CAWSRGPYEQYF
j_call: TRBJ2-3; v_call: TRBV5-1; d_call: TRBD2; clone_size: NA; cdr3_nt: TGCGCCAGCAGCTCGGGACTAGCGGGAGAAATAGATACGCAGTATTTT; cdr3_aa: CASSSGLAGEIDTQYF
j_call: TRBJ1-5; v_call: TRBV6-4; d_call: NA; clone_size: NA; cdr3_nt: TGTGCCAGCAGTGAAAGTAGGTCAGCAAACTATAGCAATCAGCCCCAGCATTTT; cdr3_aa: CASSESRSANYSNQPQHF
j_call: TRBJ2-7; v_call: TRBV4-2; d_call: NA; clone_size: NA; cdr3_nt: TGTGCCAGCAGCCAAAGCTCCCTAAGCGAGCAGTACTTC; cdr3_aa: CASSQSSLSEQYF
j_call: TRBJ2-1; v_call: TRBV19; d_call: TRBD2; clone_size: medium-sized; cdr3_nt: TGTGCCAGTAGTAGGAGACTAGCGGGAGTCGACAATGAGCAGTTCTTC; cdr3_aa: CASSRRLAGVDNEQFF
j_call: TRBJ2-3; v_call: TRBV5-4; d_call: NA; clone_size: NA; cdr3_nt: TGTGCCAGCAAGGTGGGAGGACAGGGCACAGATACGCAGTATTTT; cdr3_aa: CASKVGGQGTDTQYF
j_call: TRBJ1-1; v_call: TRBV6-6; d_call: NA; clone_size: NA; cdr3_nt: TGTGCCACCGTGCGCACTGAAGCTTTCTTT; cdr3_aa: CATVRTEAFF
j_call: TRBJ2-7; v_call: TRBV19; d_call: NA; clone_size: once; cdr3_nt: TGTGCCAGTAGTCCGGCGGGGGACAGGTCCTACTACGAGCAGTACTTC; cdr3_aa: CASSPAGDRSYYEQYF
j_call: TRBJ1-1; v_call: TRBV15; d_call: NA; clone_size: NA; cdr3_nt: TGTGCCACCAGCATTTATATCAGAGGAAACACTGAAGCTTTCTTT; cdr3_aa: CATSIYIRGNTEAFF
j_call: TRBJ1-5; v_call: TRBV6-1; d_call: NA; clone_size: NA; cdr3_nt: TGTGCCAGCAGTGATAGCAGGGGAGATCAGCCCCAGCATTTT; cdr3_aa: CASSDSRGDQPQHF
j_call: TRBJ1-2; v_call: TRBV29-1; d_call: TRBD1; clone_size: few; cdr3_nt: TGCAGCGTTGAAGACAGGGGGCGGATGCGTGGCTACACCTTC; cdr3_aa: CSVEDRGRMRGYTF
j_call: TRBJ1-5; v_call: TRBV2; d_call: TRBD1; clone_size: NA; cdr3_nt: TGTGCCAGCAGTTTAGGGGACAGCCTTTATAGCAATCAGCCCCAGCATTTT; cdr3_aa: CASSLGDSLYSNQPQHF
j_call: TRBJ2-7; v_call: TRBV4-2; d_call: NA; clone_size: NA; cdr3_nt: TGTGCCAGCAGCCAGCGGACCCGCGGGGTCGGCTACGAGCAGTACTTC; cdr3_aa: CASSQRTRGVGYEQYF
j_call: TRBJ1-5; v_call: TRBV23-1; d_call: NA; clone_size: NA; cdr3_nt: TGCGCCAGCACCTGCCTTAGGGGTCAGCCCCAGCATTTT; cdr3_aa: CASTCLRGQPQHF
j_call: TRBJ1-5; v_call: TRBV27; d_call: TRBD1; clone_size: few; cdr3_nt: TGTGCCAGCAGAAATGACAGGGGCATGCAGCCCCAGCATTTT; cdr3_aa: CASRNDRGMQPQHF
j_call: TRBJ1-2; v_call: TRBV7-9; d_call: NA; clone_size: NA; cdr3_nt: TGTGCCAGCAGCTTAGCGGGCACATCCGGCTATGGCTACACCTTC; cdr3_aa: CASSLAGTSGYGYTF